These T cell receptor beta chains were read from a single sample in a study of early T cells in non-severe SARS-CoV-2 infection. TCRdb reprocessed the 5' RACE reads via MiXCR and lists one record per CDR3 protein. The sample yields tens of thousands of distinct CDR3 sequences, about 9.3% seen once. Sequencing used whole blood. The receptors were gathered from an adult who was a healthcare worker with PCR-confirmed SARS-CoV-2 infection or an uninfected control (not recorded which). The CDR3 runs from the conserved cysteine through the conserved F or W. D genes are given only for firm matches. The size of a clone is reported for some rows only, either as once, few or many, or as a class for expanded clones.

>many|TRBJ1-1|13|TRBV6-6|.
TGTGCCAGCAGTTACGTGTTGAACACTGAAGCTTTCTTT
CASSYVLNTEAFF
>.|TRBJ1-1|18|TRBV12-3/TRBV12-4|.
TGTGCCAGCAGACCCAGACAGGCAACCGGGTGGATGAACACTGAAGCTTTCTTT
CASRPRQATGWMNTEAFF
>many|TRBJ2-3|14|TRBV12-3/TRBV12-4|.
TGTGCCAGCAGTTTCGAACGGGGCACAGATACGCAGTATTTT
CASSFERGTDTQYF
>.|TRBJ2-1|11|TRBV12-3/TRBV12-4|.
TGTGCCAGCAGGGGGGGAAATGAGCAGTTCTTC
CASRGGNEQFF
>many|TRBJ1-1|14|TRBV20-1|.
TGCAGTGTCCGCTCACTGACGGTGAACACTGAAGCTTTCTTT
CSVRSLTVNTEAFF
>many|TRBJ2-2|14|TRBV3-1|.
TGTGCCAGCAGCCAAGGTCGGTACACCGGGGAGCTGTTTTTT
CASSQGRYTGELFF
>many|TRBJ2-1|13|TRBV4-1|.
TGCGCCAGCAGCGCCCGCCCCGGCAATGAGCAGTTCTTC
CASSARPGNEQFF
>medium-sized|TRBJ2-5|16|TRBV10-3|TRBD1
TGTGCCATCAGTGAGTCGGAGACAGGGTCATTGGAGACCCAGTACTTC
CAISESETGSLETQYF
>many|TRBJ1-1|15|TRBV15|.
TGTGCCACCAGCAGAGACCTCGGGACGGCCACTGAAGCTTTCTTT
CATSRDLGTATEAFF
>.|TRBJ2-1|16|TRBV13|.
TGTGCCAGCAGCCGATCGGCATGGGGAAGGGGCCATGAGCAGTTCTTC
CASSRSAWGRGHEQFF
>many|TRBJ2-1|13|TRBV5-4|.
TGTGCCAGCAGCGAGGATCCTTACAATGAGCAGTTCTTC
CASSEDPYNEQFF
>.|TRBJ2-1|18|TRBV5-1|.
TGCGCCAGCAGCCTAACCGAACATAACAGGATATACAACAATGAGCAGTTCTTC
CASSLTEHNRIYNNEQFF
>many|TRBJ1-4|16|TRBV12-3/TRBV12-4|TRBD1
TGTGCCAGCAGCCGGGGACAGGGGGCCGATCGAAAAAAACTGTTTTTT
CASSRGQGADRKKLFF
>.|TRBJ2-6|16|TRBV5-4|.
TGTGCCAGCAGCTCGGACCCGGTTTCTGGGGCCAACGTCCTGACTTTC
CASSSDPVSGANVLTF
>many|TRBJ2-2|13|TRBV28|.
TGTGCCAGCAGGAAAATGAGCACCGGGGAGCTGTTTTTT
CASRKMSTGELFF
>many|TRBJ2-6|17|TRBV5-5|.
TGTGCCAGCAGCTTGTACGTCGGGGGCTCTGGGGCCAACGTCCTGACTTTC
CASSLYVGGSGANVLTF
>many|TRBJ2-5|9|TRBV29-1|.
TGCAGCGTTGGGGAGACCCAGTACTTC
CSVGETQYF
>few|TRBJ2-1|13|TRBV7-8|.
TGTGCCAGCAGCTTTAGGGGTTACAATGAGCAGTTCTTC
CASSFRGYNEQFF
>many|TRBJ1-1|14|TRBV12-3/TRBV12-4|.
TGTGCCAGCAGTCCTAGTCAGGGGAACACTGAAGCTTTCTTT
CASSPSQGNTEAFF
>few|TRBJ2-7|13|TRBV7-2|.
TGTGCCAGCAGCTTAGCAGGAACTTCCGAGCAGTACTTC
CASSLAGTSEQYF
>few|TRBJ1-2|13|TRBV12-3/TRBV12-4|TRBD1
TGTGCCAGCAGTACCCGGACAGGGTCTGGCTACACCTTC
CASSTRTGSGYTF
>few|TRBJ2-7|14|TRBV7-2|TRBD1
TGTGCCAGCAGCTCACGGACAGGGATCAACGAGCAGTACTTC
CASSSRTGINEQYF
>.|TRBJ2-3|14|TRBV5-1|.
TGCGCCAGCAGCTTGGGAGCACACACAGATACGCAGTATTTT
CASSLGAHTDTQYF
>.|TRBJ1-2|14|TRBV14|.
TGTGCCAGCAGCCCTTCGGGGAGGTTCGGCGGCTACACCTTC
CASSPSGRFGGYTF
>few|TRBJ1-1|14|TRBV12-3/TRBV12-4|.
TGTGCCAGCAGCCTAGACGCTGTGAACACTGAAGCTTTCTTT
CASSLDAVNTEAFF
>.|TRBJ2-4|16|TRBV6-2/TRBV6-3|TRBD1
TGTGCCAGCACCAACGCACTGGGGACAGGTCGGGACATTCAGTACTTC
CASTNALGTGRDIQYF
>once|TRBJ1-1|14|TRBV7-2|.
TGTGCCAGCAGCTTCAAGCAGGGAAACACTGAAGCTTTCTTT
CASSFKQGNTEAFF
>.|TRBJ2-1|16|TRBV29-1|TRBD2
TGCAGCGTTGAAGATTTGGTAGCGGGAGTTTACAATGAGCAGTTCTTC
CSVEDLVAGVYNEQFF
>few|TRBJ2-7|14|TRBV6-6|TRBD1
TGTGCCAGCAGGACACAGGGGTCGGGCTACGAGCAGTACTTC
CASRTQGSGYEQYF
>many|TRBJ2-7|13|TRBV20-1|.
TGCAGTGCTGTTACGGACAGCTCCTACGAGCAGTACTTC
CSAVTDSSYEQYF